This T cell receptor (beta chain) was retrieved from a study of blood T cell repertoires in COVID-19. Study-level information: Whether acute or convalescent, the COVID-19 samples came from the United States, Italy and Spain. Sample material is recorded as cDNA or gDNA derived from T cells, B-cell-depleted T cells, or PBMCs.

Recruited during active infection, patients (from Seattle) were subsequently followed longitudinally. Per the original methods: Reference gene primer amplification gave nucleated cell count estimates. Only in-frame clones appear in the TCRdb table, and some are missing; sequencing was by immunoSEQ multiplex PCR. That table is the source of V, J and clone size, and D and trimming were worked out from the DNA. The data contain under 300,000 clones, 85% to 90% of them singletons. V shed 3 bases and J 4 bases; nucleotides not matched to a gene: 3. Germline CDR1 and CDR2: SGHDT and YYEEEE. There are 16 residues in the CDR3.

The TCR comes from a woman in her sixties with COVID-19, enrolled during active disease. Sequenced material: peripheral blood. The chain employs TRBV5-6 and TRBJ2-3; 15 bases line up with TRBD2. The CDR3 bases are TGTGCCAGCAGCTATTGGACTAGCGGGGGGGCAGATACGCAGTATTTT. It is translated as CASSYWTSGGADTQYF.